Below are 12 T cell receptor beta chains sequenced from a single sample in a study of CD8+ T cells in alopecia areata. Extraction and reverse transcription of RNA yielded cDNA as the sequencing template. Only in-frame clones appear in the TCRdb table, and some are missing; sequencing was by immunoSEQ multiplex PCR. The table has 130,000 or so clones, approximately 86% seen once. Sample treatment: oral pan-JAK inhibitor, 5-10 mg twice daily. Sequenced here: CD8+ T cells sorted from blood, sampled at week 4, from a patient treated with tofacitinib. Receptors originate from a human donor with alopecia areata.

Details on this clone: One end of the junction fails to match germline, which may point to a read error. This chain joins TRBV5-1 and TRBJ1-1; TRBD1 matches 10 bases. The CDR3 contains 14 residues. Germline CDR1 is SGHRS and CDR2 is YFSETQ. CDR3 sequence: CASSLGQGITEAFF. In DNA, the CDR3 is TGCGCCAGCAGTTTGGGACAGGGGATAACTGAAGCTTTCTTT.

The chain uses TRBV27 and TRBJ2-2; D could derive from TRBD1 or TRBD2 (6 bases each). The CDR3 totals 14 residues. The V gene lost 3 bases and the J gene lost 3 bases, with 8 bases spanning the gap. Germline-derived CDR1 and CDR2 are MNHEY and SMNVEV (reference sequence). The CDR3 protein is CASSFGGYTGELFF. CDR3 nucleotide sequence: TGTGCCAGCAGTTTCGGGGGCTACACCGGGGAGCTGTTTTTT.

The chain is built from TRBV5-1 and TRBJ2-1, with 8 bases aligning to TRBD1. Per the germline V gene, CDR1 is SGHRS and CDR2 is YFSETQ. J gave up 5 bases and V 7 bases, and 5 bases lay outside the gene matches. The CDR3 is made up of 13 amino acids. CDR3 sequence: CASGTGINNEQFF. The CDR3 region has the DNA TGCGCCAGCGGGACAGGCATAAACAATGAGCAGTTCTTC.

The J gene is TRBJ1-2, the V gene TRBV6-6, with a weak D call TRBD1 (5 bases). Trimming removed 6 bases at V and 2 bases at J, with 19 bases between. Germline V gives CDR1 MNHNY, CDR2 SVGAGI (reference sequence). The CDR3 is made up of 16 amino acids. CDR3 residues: CASRPERGAGNYGYTF. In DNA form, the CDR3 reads TGTGCCAGCAGGCCAGAGAGAGGGGCAGGGAACTATGGCTACACCTTC.

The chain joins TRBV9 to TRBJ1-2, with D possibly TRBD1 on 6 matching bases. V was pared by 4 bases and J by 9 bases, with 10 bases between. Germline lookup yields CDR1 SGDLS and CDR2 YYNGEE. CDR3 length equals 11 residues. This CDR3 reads CASSRGTSYTF. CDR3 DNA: TGTGCCAGCAGCAGAGGGACAAGCTACACCTTC.

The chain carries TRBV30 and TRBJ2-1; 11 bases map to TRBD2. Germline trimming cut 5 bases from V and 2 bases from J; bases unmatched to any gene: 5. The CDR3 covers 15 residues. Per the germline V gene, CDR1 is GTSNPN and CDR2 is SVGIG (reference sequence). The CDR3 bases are TGTGCCTGGGCCAGACTAGCGGGAACCTACAATGAGCAGTTCTTC. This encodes CAWARLAGTYNEQFF.

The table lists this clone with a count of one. CDR3 DNA: TGTGCCAGCAGCGAGCTGGAGGCCAACGTCCTGACTTTC. It yields the protein CASSELEANVLTF. The chain joins TRBV9 to TRBJ2-6; no reliable D call. Germline CDR1 and CDR2: SGDLS and YYNGEE. The V end was cut by 3 bases, the J end by 6 bases, with 7 bases between. This CDR3 has 13 residues.

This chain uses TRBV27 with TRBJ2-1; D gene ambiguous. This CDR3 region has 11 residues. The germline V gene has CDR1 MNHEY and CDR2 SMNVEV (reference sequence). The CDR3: CATGRKNEQFF. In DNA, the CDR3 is TGTGCTACGGGCCGAAAGAATGAGCAGTTCTTC.

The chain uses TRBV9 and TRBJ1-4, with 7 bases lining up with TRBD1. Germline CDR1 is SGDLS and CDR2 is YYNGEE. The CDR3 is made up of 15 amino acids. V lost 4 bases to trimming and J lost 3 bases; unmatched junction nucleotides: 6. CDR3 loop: CASSLSGTANEKLFF. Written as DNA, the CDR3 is TGTGCCAGCAGCCTCTCCGGGACAGCTAATGAAAAACTGTTTTTT.

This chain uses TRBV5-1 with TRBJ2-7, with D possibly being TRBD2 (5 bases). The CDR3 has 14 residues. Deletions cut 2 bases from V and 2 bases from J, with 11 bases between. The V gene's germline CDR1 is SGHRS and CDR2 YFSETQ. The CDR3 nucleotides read TGCGCCAGCAGCTTCGAGAGGAGGCCCTACGAGCAGTACTTC. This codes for CASSFERRPYEQYF.

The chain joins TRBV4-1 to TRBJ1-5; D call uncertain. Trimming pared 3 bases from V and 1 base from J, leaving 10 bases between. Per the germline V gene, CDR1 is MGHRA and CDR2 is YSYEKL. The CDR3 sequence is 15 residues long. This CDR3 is CASSHDTGSNQPQHF. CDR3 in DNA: TGCGCCAGCAGCCATGACACGGGAAGCAATCAGCCCCAGCATTTT.

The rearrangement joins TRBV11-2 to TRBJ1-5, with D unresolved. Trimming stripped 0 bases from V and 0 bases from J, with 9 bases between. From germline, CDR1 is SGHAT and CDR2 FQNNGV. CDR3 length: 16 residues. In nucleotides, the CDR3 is TGTGCCAGCAGCTTAGAAGGCAGCTATAGCAATCAGCCCCAGCATTTT. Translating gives CASSLEGSYSNQPQHF.